This T cell receptor (beta chain) was identified during a study of blood T cells in healthy people across ages. Germline V CDR1 and CDR2: SQVTM, ANQGSEA. Trimming took 6 bases from V and 7 from J; bases not matched to a gene: 1. This CDR3 spans 12 amino acids. Combining a sample-barcoded 5' primer with a J-beta primer mix, a second PCR ran for roughly 7 to 12 cycles. MiXCR was run by TCRdb on the 5' RACE reads, yielding one entry per CDR3 protein. The sample lists roughly 700,000 distinct CDR3 sequences, 20% to 25% occurring once. This clonotype was found a few times. Another study also made use of these data, one on T cells of mothers and their children.

This clonotype originated in a boy aged 5 to 17 in good health. Sequencing used blood. The chain employs TRBV29-1 and TRBJ2-7; 15 bases match TRBD2. CDR3 sequence (DNA): TGCAGCGTGGGGACTAGCGGGAGGGAGCAGTACTTC. Protein: CSVGTSGREQYF.